These 12 T cell receptor beta chains originate from one sample sequenced in a study of shared clonotypes between healthy human individuals. Assay used: immunoSEQ multiplex PCR; TCRdb lists only in-frame clones, some missing. Found here are millions of clones, 95% of them singletons; the top ten hold more than 0.1%. The sequenced material came from naive CD4+ T cells sorted from blood. Subset meaning: CD45RA+ positively selected. The receptors shown here come from a man aged 18 to 30 in good health.

This sequence joins TRBV5-1 and TRBJ2-5; D ambiguous. V was cut by 0 bases and J by 3 bases, with 9 bases left in between. Germline V gene lookup returns CDR1 SGHRS and CDR2 YFSETQ. CDR3 length: 14 amino acids. The CDR3 here is CASSLARSKETQYF. The DNA of the CDR3 is TGCGCCAGCAGCTTGGCTAGATCCAAAGAGACCCAGTACTTC. The complete variable domain, with remaining parts taken from reference TRBV5-1 and TRBJ2-5, reads KAGVTQTPRYLIKTRGQQVTLSCSPISGHRSVSWYQQTPGQGLQFLFEYFSETQRNKGNFPGRFSGRQFSNSRSEMNVSTLELGDSALYLCASSLARSKETQYFGPGTRLLVL.

The V and J genes are TRBV18 and TRBJ1-5, with 7 bases matching TRBD1. Per germline, CDR1 KGHSH and CDR2 LQKENI. The CDR3 consists of 14 residues. V was clipped by 3 bases and J by 5 bases; unmatched bases: 4. Here the CDR3 DNA reads TGTGCCAGCTCACCGGGACAGAACCATCAGCCCCAGCATTTT. Encoded protein: CASSPGQNHQPQHF.

The V gene is TRBV11-2, the J gene TRBJ2-6; D gene ambiguous. The CDR3 is made up of 18 amino acids. The V and J ends lost 1 base and 0 bases respectively, with 13 bases between them. Per the germline V gene, CDR1 is SGHAT and CDR2 is FQNNGV. The chain's CDR3 is CASSLGPRPLSGANVLTF. In nucleotides, the CDR3 is TGTGCCAGCAGCTTAGGGCCCAGACCCCTCTCTGGGGCCAACGTCCTGACTTTC.

The chain employs TRBV6-1 and TRBJ1-5; maybe TRBD1 (5 bases). This CDR3 has 16 residues. With 0 bases removed from V and 6 bases from J, the gap between germline ends came to 15 bases. Germline CDR1 is MNHNS and CDR2 is SASEGT. CDR3 coding DNA: TGTGCCAGCAGTGAAGCGGGAGGCAGGGTGGGTCAGCCCCAGCATTTT. Protein product: CASSEAGGRVGQPQHF.

The CDR3 DNA reads as TGTGCCAGCAGCTTAGTTCGGGGGGCGAACACCGGGGAGCTGTTTTTT. It encodes CASSLVRGANTGELFF. J is TRBJ2-2 and V is TRBV7-9; 7 positions match TRBD2. Germline trimming cut 1 base from V and 0 bases from J; bases unmatched to any gene: 2. CDR1 and CDR2 from the germline V gene are SEHNR and FQNEAQ (reference sequence). The CDR3 is 16 amino acids.

The rearrangement links TRBV4-3 to TRBJ1-1; a weak D match, TRBD1 (5 bases). The CDR3 is 14 amino acids. V dropped 3 bases and J dropped 4 bases, with 12 bases sitting between them. Germline V gene lookup returns CDR1 LGHNA and CDR2 YSLEER. The CDR3 spells CASSHGTLGTEAFF. CDR3 bases: TGCGCCAGCAGCCACGGGACCTTGGGCACTGAAGCTTTCTTT.

Comments on this clone: Other nucleotide sequences from this sample produce the same CDR3. The gene calls are TRBV9 and TRBJ2-6, with D tentatively TRBD2 (6 bases). The length of the CDR3 is 14 residues. Trimming removed 6 bases at V and 2 bases at J, with 9 bases between. Germline V gene sequence: CDR1 SGDLS, CDR2 YYNGEE. The CDR3 DNA sequence: TGTGCCAGCACGGGGGTAGCTGGGGCCAACGTCCTGACTTTC. Its translation is CASTGVAGANVLTF.

This CDR3 reads CASSHRESSYNEQFF. DNA for the CDR3: TGTGCCAGCAGTCATCGGGAGAGCTCCTACAATGAGCAGTTCTTC. This chain links TRBV27 with TRBJ2-1, with D possibly matching TRBD2 (6 bases). CDR3 length: 15 residues. The germline gives CDR1 MNHEY, CDR2 SMNVEV (reference sequence). V was pared by 5 bases and J by 0 bases, with 11 bases between.

This sequence joins TRBV5-1 and TRBJ2-3; 7 bases fit TRBD2. CDR3 length equals 13 residues. Germline-derived CDR1 and CDR2 are SGHRS and YFSETQ. Trimming cost V 2 bases and J 5 bases; bases outside gene matches: 2. The CDR3, as DNA: TGCGCCAGCAGCTTTCGCGGGGGAGATACGCAGTATTTT. Protein: CASSFRGGDTQYF.

This clone appeared a few times. The chain links TRBV6-1 to TRBJ1-6, with TRBD1 identical over 8 bases. CDR1 is MNHNS and CDR2 is SASEGT in the germline V gene. The CDR3 extends over 14 amino acids. The V gene end was trimmed by 8 bases and the J gene end by 14 bases; junction bases not matched to a gene: 14. CDR3 coding DNA: TGTGCCAGCTCCTTCGGGACAGGCTTTATCTCCCTCCACTTT. Translating gives CASSFGTGFISLHF.

This clone was observed a single time. The chain has TRBV19 and TRBJ1-4, with 7 nucleotides matching TRBD1. This CDR3 has 15 amino acids. V lost 7 bases to trimming and J lost 5 bases; unmatched junction nucleotides: 10. CDR1 LNHDA and CDR2 SQIVND come from the germline V gene (reference sequence). The CDR3 here is CASTNQGQLNEKLFF. For the CDR3, the DNA is TGTGCCAGTACCAATCAGGGACAGCTAAATGAAAAACTGTTTTTT.

The chain has TRBV5-5 and TRBJ2-7; D call uncertain. The CDR3 is 13 residues long. The germline CDR1 and CDR2 sequences are SGHKS and YYEKEE (reference sequence). V was clipped by 0 bases and J by 3 bases, with 7 bases between them. The CDR3 bases are TGTGCCAGCAGCTTGGAGACGATCTACGAGCAGTACTTC. It encodes CASSLETIYEQYF. Looking up the rest from reference TRBV5-5 and TRBJ2-7 gives the full variable domain: DAGVTQSPTHLIKTRGQQVTLRCSPISGHKSVSWYQQVLGQGPQFIFQYYEKEERGRGNFPDRFSARQFPNYSSELNVNALLLGDSALYLCASSLETIYEQYFGPGTRLTVT.